This T cell receptor delta chain was captured by sequencing in a study of gamma-delta T cells after stem cell transplantation. By share, this clone ranks as large. TCRdb fed the RT-PCR reads to CATT. The sample carries more than 950 delta-chain clones, about a tenth recorded once. This CDR3 spans 18 amino acids. CDR1 is GEAIGNYY and CDR2 is EKD in the germline V gene. V dropped 4 bases and J dropped 3; count of bases not matched to a gene: 19. Sequencing was performed on gamma-delta T cells. This rearrangement joins TRDV2 to TRDJ1; 7 bases map to TRDD3. This sequence was found in a human donor. It is not recorded whose cells these are; they may come from a transplant donor. The CDR3 DNA follows: TGTGCCTGTGATATCCTTCAAACTGGGGTATACGCTCCCGATAAACTCATCTTT. Translated, it gives CACDILQTGVYAPDKLIF.